This T cell receptor (beta chain) came from a study of patients and donors after allogeneic stem cell transplantation. The CDR3 is 16 residues long. V was cut by 1 base and J by 1 base, with 11 bases left in between. Germline V lookup: CDR1 KGHDR, CDR2 SFDVKD. Each CDR3 protein is one row after TCRdb ran MiXCR on the RT-PCR reads. The table includes hundreds of thousands of distinct CDR3 sequences, more than 15% detected once. The sequence was obtained from a human donor who was either an allogeneic HSCT recipient or a stem cell or donor lymphocyte infusion donor (not recorded which). It is not recorded whose cells these are; they may come from a transplant donor. The specimen was blood, either unsorted or a sorted T cell fraction (not recorded which). The chain has TRBV24-1 and TRBJ2-3; D is perhaps TRBD2 (6 bases). CDR3 amino acids: CATSDFTREGTDTQYF. CDR3 sequence (DNA): TGTGCCACCAGTGATTTTACCAGGGAGGGCACAGATACGCAGTATTTT.